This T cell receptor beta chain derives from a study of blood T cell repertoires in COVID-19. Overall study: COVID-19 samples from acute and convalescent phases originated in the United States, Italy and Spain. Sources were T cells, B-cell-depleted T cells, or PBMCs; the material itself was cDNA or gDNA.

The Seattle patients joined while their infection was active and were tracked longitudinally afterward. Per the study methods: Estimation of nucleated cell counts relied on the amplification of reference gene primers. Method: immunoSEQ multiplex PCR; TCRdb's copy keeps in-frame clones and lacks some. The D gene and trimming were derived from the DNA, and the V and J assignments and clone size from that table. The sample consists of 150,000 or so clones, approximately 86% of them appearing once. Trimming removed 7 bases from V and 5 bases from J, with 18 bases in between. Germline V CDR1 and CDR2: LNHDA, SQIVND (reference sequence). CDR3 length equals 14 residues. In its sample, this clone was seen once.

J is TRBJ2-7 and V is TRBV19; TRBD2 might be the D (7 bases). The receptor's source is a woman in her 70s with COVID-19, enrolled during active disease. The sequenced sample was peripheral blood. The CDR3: CASNHRGARDEQYF. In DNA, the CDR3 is TGTGCCAGTAACCATCGGGGGGCGAGGGACGAGCAGTACTTC.